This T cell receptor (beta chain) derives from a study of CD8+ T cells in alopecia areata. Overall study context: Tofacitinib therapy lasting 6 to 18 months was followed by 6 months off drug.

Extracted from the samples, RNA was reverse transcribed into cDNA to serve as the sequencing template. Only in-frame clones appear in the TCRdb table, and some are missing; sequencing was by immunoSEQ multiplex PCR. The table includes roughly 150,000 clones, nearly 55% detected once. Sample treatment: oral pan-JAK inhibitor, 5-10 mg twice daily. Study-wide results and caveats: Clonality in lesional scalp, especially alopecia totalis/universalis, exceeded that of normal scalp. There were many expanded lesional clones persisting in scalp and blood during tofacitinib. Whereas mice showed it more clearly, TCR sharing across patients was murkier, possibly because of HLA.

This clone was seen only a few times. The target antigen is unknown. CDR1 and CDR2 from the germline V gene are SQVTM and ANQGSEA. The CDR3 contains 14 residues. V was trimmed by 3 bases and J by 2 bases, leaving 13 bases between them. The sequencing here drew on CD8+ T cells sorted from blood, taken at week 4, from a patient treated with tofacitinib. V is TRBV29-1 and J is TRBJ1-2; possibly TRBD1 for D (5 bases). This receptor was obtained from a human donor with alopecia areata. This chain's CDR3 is CSVESGRANYGYTF. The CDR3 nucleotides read TGCAGCGTTGAGTCGGGACGGGCGAACTATGGCTACACCTTC.